The T cell receptor beta chain under discussion was sequenced for a study of breast tumors, draining lymph nodes, adjacent tissues. TCRdb passed the multiplex PCR reads through MiXCR, listing each CDR3 protein once. The repertoire holds 150,000 or so distinct CDR3 sequences, with about 33% as singletons. Breast cancer patients provided tissue from their axillary draining lymph nodes. This clonotype was observed many times. This CDR3 is 17 amino acids long. Trimming removed 6 bases from V and 1 base from J; junction bases left unmatched: 10. The germline gives CDR1 SNHLY, CDR2 FYNNEI. The clonotype comes from a female donor with breast cancer. Some clones in this sample may be carry-over from other donors' samples. The sample was axillary lymph node tissue. This chain connects TRBV2 to TRBJ1-5; 9 nucleotides agree with TRBD1. Written as DNA, the CDR3 is TGTGCCAGCAGCAGACAGGGGGTCTTTTTGAGCAATCAGCCCCAGCATTTT. Residues: CASSRQGVFLSNQPQHF.